In its sample, the clone carrying this T cell receptor (beta chain) was seen many times. TCR beta CDR3 regions were amplified from RNA transcripts. HTBI primers were used for first-round RT-PCR of the TCR CDR3. MiXCR, run by TCRdb on the multiplex PCR reads, gives a single entry per CDR3 protein. The table lists hundreds of thousands of distinct CDR3 sequences, 46% of them singletons. The record originates from a study of T cells in Graves' hyperthyroidism and ophthalmopathy. This TCR came from a woman aged 18 to 35 with Graves' hyperthyroidism. Sequencing used peripheral blood or thyroid tissue (not recorded which).

CDR3 nucleotides: TGTGCCACCGCTGTAGGGTACCAAGAGACCCAGTACTTC. Translating it yields CATAVGYQETQYF. This sequence joins TRBV15 and TRBJ2-5; D unclear. The V gene's germline CDR1 is LNHNV and CDR2 YYDKDF (reference sequence). V lost 8 bases to trimming and J lost 0 bases, with 10 bases between them. CDR3 length: 13 residues.